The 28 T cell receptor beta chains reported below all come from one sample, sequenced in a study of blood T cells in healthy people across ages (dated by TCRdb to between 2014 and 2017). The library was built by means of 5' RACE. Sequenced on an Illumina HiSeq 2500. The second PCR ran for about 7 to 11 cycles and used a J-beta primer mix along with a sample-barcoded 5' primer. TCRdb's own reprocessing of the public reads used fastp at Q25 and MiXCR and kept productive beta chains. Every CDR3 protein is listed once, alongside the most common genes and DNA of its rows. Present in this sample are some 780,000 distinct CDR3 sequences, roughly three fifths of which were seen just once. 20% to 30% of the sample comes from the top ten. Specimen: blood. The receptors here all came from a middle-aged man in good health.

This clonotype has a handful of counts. The CDR3 region has the DNA TGTGCCAGCAGCCCCGTTGGACTAGCGGGGGAGACCCAGTACTTC. Its translation is CASSPVGLAGETQYF. The chain recombines TRBV2 with TRBJ2-5, with 12 bases aligning to TRBD2. Germline-derived CDR1 and CDR2 are SNHLY and FYNNEI. The V and J ends lost 6 bases and 5 bases, in that order; junction bases with no gene match: 7. There are 15 residues in the CDR3.

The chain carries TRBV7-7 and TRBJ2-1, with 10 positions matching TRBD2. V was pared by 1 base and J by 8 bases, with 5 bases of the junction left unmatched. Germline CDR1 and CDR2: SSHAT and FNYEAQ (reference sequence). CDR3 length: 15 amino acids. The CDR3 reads CASSLGLLAGDEQFF. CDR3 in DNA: TGTGCCAGCAGCTTAGGTTTGCTAGCGGGAGATGAGCAGTTCTTC. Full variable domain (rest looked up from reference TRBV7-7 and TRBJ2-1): GAGVSQSPRYKVTKRGQDVTLRCDPISSHATLYWYQQALGQGPEFLTYFNYEAQPDKSGLPSDRFSAERPEGSISTLTIQRTEQRDSAMYRCASSLGLLAGDEQFFGPGTRLTVL.

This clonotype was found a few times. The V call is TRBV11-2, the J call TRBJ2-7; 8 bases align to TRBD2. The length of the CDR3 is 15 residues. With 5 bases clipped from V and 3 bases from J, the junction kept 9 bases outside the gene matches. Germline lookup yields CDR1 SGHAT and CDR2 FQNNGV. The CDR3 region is CASSLIPGLDYEQYF. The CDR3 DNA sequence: TGTGCCAGCAGCCTAATCCCGGGACTAGACTACGAGCAGTACTTC.

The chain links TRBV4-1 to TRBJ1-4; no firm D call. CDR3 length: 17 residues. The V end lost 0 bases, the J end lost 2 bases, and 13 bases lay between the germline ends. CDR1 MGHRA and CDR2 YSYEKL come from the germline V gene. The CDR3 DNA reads TGCGCCAGCAGCCAAGATTCAGGACTGTTGACTAATGAAAAACTGTTTTTT. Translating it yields CASSQDSGLLTNEKLFF.

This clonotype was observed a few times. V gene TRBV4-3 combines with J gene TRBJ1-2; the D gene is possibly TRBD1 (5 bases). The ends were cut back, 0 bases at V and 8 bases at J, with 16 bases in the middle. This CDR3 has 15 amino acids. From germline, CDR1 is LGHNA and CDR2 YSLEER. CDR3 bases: TGCGCCAGCAGCCAAGATAGGGGCCTCCGGGAAGGCTACACCTTC. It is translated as CASSQDRGLREGYTF.

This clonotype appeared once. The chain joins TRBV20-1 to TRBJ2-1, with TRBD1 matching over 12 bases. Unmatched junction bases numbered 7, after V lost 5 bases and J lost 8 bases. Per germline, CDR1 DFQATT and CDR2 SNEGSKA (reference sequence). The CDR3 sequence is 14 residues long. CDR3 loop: CSAWDRGRSDEQFF. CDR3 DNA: TGCAGTGCTTGGGACAGGGGGCGATCGGATGAGCAGTTCTTC.

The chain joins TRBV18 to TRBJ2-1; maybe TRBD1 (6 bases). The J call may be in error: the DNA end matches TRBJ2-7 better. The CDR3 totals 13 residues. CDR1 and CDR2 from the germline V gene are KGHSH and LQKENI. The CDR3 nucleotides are TGTGCCAGCTCACCATCAGGGGTAAATGAGCAGTACTTC. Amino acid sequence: CASSPSGVNEQYF.

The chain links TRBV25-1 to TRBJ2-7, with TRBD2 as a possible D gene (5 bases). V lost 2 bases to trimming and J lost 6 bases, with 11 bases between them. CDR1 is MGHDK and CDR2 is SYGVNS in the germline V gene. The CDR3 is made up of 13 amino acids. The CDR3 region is CASSEGLASEQYF. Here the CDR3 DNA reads TGTGCCAGCAGTGAAGGTCTAGCCTCCGAGCAGTACTTC.

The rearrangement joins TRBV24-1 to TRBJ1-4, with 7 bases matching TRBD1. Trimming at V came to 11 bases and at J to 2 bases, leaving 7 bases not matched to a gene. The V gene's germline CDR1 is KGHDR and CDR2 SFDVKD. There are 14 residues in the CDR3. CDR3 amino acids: CAKTTGNTNEKLFF. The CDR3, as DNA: TGTGCCAAGACGACAGGGAACACTAATGAAAAACTGTTTTTT.

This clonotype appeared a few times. The CDR3 loop reads CASSHRLAGGNIQYF. For the CDR3, the DNA is TGTGCCAGCAGCCATAGACTAGCGGGAGGGAACATTCAGTACTTC. The chain recombines TRBV5-4 with TRBJ2-4; 14 bases are a match to TRBD2. This CDR3 contains 15 residues. CDR1 and CDR2 from the germline V gene are SGHNT and YYREEE (reference sequence). The trim removed 4 bases at V and 7 bases at J, leaving 4 bases unmatched.

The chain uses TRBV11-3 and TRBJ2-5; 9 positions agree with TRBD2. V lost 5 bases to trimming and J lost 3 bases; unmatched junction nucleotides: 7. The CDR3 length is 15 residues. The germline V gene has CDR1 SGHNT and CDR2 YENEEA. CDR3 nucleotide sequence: TGTGCCAGCAGCGCTGGGACTAGCAGGAAAGAGACCCAGTACTTC. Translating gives CASSAGTSRKETQYF.

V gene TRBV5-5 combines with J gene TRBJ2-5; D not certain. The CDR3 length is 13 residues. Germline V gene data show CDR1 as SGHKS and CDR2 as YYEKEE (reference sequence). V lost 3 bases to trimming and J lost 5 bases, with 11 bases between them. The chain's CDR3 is CASSSGARETQYF. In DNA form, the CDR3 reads TGTGCCAGCAGCTCTGGTGCCAGGGAGACCCAGTACTTC.

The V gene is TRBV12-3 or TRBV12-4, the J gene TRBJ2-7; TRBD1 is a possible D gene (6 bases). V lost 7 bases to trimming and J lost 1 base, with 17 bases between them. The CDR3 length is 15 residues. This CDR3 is CASTNTGPTSYEQYF. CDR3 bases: TGTGCCAGCACCAATACAGGGCCCACATCCTACGAGCAGTACTTC.

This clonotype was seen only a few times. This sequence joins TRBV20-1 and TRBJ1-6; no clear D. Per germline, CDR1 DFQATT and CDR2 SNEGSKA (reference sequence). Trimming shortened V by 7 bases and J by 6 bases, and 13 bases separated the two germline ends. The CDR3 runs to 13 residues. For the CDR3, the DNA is TGCAGTGGGGGTGGGGATGTTAATTCACCCCTCCACTTT. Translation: CSGGGDVNSPLHF.

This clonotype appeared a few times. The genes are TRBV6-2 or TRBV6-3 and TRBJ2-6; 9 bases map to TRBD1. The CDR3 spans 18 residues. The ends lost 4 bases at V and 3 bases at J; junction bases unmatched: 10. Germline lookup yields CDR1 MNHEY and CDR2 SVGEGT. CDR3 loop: CASSSSGQGLFGANVLTF. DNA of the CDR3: TGTGCCAGCAGTTCTTCCGGACAGGGGTTATTTGGGGCCAACGTCCTGACTTTC.

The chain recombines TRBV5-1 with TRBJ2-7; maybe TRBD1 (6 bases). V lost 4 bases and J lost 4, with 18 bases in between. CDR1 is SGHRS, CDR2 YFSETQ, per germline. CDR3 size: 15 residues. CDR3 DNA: TGCGCCAGCAGCCTCAGGGGCAGGGCAGCGTACGAGCAGTACTTC. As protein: CASSLRGRAAYEQYF.

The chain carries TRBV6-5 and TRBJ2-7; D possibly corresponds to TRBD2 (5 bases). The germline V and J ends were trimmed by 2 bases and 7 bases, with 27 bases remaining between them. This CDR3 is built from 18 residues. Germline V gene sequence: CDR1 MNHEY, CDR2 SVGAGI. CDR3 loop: CASSYALPSSSSYNEQYF. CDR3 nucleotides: TGTGCCAGCAGTTACGCCCTTCCTAGCTCAAGCTCCTACAATGAGCAGTACTTC.

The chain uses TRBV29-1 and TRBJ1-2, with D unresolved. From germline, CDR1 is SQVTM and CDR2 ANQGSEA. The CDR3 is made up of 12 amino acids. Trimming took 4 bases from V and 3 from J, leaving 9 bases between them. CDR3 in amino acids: CSVAEIDYGYTF. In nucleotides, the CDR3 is TGCAGCGTTGCCGAGATTGACTATGGCTACACCTTC.

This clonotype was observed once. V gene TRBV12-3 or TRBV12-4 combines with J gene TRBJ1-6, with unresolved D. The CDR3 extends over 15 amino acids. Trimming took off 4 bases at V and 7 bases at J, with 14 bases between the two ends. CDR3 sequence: CASSYPRAQNSPLHF. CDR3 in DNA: TGTGCCAGCAGTTACCCCCGGGCCCAAAATTCACCCCTCCACTTT.

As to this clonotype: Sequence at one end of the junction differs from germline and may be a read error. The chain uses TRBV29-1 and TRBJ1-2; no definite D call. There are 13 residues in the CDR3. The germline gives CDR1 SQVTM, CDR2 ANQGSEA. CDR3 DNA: TGCGGCGTTGGTGTCGGCCCCGAGGGTGGCTACACCTTC. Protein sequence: CGVGVGPEGGYTF.

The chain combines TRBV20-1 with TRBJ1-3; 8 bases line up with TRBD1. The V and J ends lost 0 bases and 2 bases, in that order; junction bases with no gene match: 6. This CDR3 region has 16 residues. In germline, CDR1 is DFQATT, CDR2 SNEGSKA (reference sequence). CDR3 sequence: CSARDYQGATGNTIYF. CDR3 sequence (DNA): TGCAGTGCTAGAGATTACCAGGGGGCCACTGGAAACACCATATATTTT.

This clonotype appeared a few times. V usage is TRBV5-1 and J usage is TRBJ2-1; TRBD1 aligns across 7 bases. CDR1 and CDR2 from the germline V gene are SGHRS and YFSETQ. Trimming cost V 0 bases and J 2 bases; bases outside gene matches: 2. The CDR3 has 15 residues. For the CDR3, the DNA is TGCGCCAGCAGCTTGGACCAGGGGGCCTACAATGAGCAGTTCTTC. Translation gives CASSLDQGAYNEQFF.

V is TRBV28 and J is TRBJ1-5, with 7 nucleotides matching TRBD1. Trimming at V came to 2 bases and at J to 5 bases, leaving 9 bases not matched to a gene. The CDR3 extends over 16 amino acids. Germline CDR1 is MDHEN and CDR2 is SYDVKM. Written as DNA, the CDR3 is TGTGCCAGCAGTTTACGAGGACAGGCGCCTTATCAGCCCCAGCATTTT. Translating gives CASSLRGQAPYQPQHF.

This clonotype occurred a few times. The DNA for the CDR3 is TGTGCCAGCAGTTTATTGGTAGGGGCTAACTATGGCTACACCTTC. It specifies CASSLLVGANYGYTF. The rearrangement links TRBV12-3 or TRBV12-4 to TRBJ1-2; the D gene is possibly TRBD1 (5 bases). The CDR3 spans 15 residues. Trimming stripped 2 bases from V and 0 bases from J, with 10 bases between.

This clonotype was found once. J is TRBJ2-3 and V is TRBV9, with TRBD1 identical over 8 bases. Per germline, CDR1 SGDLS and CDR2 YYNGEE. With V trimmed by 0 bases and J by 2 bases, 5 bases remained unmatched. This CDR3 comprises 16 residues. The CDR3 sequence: CASSVGGQVHTDTQYF. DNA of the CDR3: TGTGCCAGCAGCGTAGGGGGACAGGTCCACACAGATACGCAGTATTTT.

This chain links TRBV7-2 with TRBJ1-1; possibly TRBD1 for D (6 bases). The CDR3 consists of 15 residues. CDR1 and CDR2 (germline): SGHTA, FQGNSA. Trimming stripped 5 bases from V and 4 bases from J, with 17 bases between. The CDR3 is CASSALIQGGTEAFF. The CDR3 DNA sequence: TGTGCCAGCAGCGCCTTAATACAGGGTGGCACTGAAGCTTTCTTT.

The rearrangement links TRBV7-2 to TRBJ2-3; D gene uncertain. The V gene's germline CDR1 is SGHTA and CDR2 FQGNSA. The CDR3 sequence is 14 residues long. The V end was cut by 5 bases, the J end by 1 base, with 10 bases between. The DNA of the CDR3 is TGTGCCAGCAGCCGCAACCGGCGCACAGATACGCAGTATTTT. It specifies CASSRNRRTDTQYF.

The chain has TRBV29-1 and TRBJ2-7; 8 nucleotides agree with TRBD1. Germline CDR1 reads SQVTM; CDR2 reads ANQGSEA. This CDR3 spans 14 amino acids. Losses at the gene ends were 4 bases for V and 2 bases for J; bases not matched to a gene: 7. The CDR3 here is CSVAPGQGAYEQYF. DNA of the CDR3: TGCAGCGTTGCCCCAGGACAGGGTGCCTACGAGCAGTACTTC.